This T cell receptor (beta chain) was sequenced during a study of CD8+ T cells in alopecia areata. Overall study: Treatment of the treated patients consisted of oral tofacitinib, 5 to 10 mg twice daily.

The CDR3 contains 13 residues. Germline CDR1 GTSNPN, CDR2 SVGIG (reference sequence). V shed 4 bases and J shed 0 bases, with 9 bases lying between them. Regarding the study as a whole: Among the cells sequenced in scalp samples are also the resident alphabeta T cells of normal skin. Across lesional scalp, and particularly alopecia totalis/universalis, clonality surpassed that of normal scalp.

Patients with alopecia areata provided lesional scalp punch biopsies as well as peripheral blood. As regards this clone: Its specificity is not known.

Following RNA extraction, reverse transcription yielded cDNA that acted as the sequencing template. Clones were read by immunoSEQ multiplex PCR, and TCRdb kept only the in-frame ones, dropping some. The sample has under 250,000 clones, 50% to 65% seen once; the top ten hold 0.45%. The source of this sequence is a human donor with alopecia areata. The chain uses TRBV30 and TRBJ1-1; maybe TRBD1 (5 bases). The sequenced sample was CD4+ T cells sorted from blood, obtained at week 0. The CDR3 coding sequence is TGTGCCTGGACCTCAGGGATGAACACTGAAGCTTTCTTT. It translates to CAWTSGMNTEAFF.